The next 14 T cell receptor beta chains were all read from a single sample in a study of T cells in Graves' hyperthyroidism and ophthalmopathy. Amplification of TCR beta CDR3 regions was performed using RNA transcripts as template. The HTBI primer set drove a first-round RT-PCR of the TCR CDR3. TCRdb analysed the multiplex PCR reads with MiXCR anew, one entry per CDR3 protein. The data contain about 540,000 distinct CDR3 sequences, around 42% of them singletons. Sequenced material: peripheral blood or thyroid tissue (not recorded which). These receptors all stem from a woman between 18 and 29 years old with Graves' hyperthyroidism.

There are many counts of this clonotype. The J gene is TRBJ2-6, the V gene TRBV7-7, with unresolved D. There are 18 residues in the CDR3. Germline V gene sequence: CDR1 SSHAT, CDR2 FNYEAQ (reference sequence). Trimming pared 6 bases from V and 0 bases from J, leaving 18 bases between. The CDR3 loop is CASSQHGPTRSGANVLTF. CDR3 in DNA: TGTGCCAGCAGTCAACATGGTCCCACCCGCTCTGGGGCCAACGTCCTGACTTTC.

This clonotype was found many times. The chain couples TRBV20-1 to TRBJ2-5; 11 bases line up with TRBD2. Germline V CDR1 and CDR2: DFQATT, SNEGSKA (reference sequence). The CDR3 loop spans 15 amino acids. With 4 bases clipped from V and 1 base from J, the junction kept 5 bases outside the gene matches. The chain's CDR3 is CSAKPGLAVQETQYF. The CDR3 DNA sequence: TGCAGTGCTAAGCCGGGACTAGCGGTCCAAGAGACCCAGTACTTC.

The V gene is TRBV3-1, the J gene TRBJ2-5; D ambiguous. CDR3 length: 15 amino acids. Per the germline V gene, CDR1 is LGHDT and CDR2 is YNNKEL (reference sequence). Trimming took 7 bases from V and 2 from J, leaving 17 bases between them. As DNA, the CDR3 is TGTGCCAGCACCCTAGAGGTGCGGTTTCAAGAGACCCAGTACTTC. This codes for CASTLEVRFQETQYF.

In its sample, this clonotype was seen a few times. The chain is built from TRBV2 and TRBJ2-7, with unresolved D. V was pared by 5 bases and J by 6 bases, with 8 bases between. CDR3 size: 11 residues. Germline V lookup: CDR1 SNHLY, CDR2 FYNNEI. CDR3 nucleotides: TGTGCCAGCAGTTCGGGTCCCGAGCAGTACTTC. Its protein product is CASSSGPEQYF.

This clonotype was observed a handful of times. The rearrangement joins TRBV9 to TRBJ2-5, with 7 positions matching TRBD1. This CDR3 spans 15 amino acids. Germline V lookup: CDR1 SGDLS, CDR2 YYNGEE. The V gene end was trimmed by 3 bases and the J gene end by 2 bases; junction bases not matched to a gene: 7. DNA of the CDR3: TGTGCCAGCAGCGAAAGGGGGCAGTCACAAGAGACCCAGTACTTC. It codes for CASSERGQSQETQYF.

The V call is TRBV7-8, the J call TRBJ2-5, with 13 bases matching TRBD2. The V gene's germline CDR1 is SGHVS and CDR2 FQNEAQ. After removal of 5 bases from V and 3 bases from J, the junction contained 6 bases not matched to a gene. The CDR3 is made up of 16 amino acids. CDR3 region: CASSLWTSGREETQYF. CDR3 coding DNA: TGTGCCAGCAGCCTATGGACTAGCGGGAGAGAAGAGACCCAGTACTTC.

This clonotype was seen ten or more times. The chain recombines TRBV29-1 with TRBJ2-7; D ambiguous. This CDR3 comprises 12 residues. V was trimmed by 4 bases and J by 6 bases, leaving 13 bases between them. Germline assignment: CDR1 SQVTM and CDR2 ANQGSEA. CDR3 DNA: TGCAGCGTTGTGGTGGGCCGCTCCGAGCAGTACTTC. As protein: CSVVVGRSEQYF.

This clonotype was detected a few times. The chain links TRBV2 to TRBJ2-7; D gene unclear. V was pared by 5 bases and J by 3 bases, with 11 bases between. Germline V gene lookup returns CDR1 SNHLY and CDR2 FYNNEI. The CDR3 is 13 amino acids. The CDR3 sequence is CASSYLSDYEQYF. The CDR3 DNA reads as TGTGCCAGCAGTTACCTATCCGACTACGAGCAGTACTTC. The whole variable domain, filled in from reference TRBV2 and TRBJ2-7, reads EPEVTQTPSHQVTQMGQEVILRCVPISNHLYFYWYRQILGQKVEFLVSFYNNEISEKSEIFDDQFSVERPDGSNFTLKIRSTKLEDSAMYFCASSYLSDYEQYFGPGTRLTVT.

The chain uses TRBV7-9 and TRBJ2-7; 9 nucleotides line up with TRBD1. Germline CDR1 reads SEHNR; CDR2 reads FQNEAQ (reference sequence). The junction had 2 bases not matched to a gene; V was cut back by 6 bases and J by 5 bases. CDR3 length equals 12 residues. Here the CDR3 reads CASSGTGNEQYF. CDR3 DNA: TGTGCCAGCAGTGGGACAGGGAACGAGCAGTACTTC.

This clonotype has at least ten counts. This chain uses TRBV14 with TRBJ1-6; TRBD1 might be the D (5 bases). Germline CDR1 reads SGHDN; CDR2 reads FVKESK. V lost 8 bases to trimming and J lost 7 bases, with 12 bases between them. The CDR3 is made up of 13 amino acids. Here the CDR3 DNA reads TGTGCCAGCTCAGCCGGGGGGAATTCACCCCTCCACTTT. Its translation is CASSAGGNSPLHF.

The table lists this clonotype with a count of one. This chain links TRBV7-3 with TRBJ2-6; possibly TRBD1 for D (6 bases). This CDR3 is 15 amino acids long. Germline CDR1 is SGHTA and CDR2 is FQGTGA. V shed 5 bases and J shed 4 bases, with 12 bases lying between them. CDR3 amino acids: CASSIRGAGANVLTF. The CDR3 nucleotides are TGTGCCAGCAGCATCAGGGGCGCGGGGGCCAACGTCCTGACTTTC.

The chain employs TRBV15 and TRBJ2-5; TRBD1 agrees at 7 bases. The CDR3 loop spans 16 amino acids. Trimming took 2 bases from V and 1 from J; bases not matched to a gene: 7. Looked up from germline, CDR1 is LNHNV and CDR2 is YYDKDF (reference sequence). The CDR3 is CATSRRTGATQETQYF. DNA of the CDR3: TGTGCCACCAGCAGACGGACAGGAGCCACCCAAGAGACCCAGTACTTC.

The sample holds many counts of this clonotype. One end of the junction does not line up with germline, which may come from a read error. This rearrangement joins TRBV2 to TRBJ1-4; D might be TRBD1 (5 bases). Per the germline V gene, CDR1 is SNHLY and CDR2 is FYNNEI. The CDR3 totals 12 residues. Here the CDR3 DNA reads TGTGCCAGCAGTGAAGCGGGGACTATAGGGCGTTTT. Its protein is CASSEAGTIGRF.

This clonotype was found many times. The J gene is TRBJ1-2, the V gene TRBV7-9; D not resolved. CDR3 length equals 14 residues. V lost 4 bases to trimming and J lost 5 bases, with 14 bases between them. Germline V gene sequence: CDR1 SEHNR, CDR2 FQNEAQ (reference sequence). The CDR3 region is CASSSRHNGYGYTF. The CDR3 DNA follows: TGTGCCAGCAGCTCCCGCCATAACGGGTATGGCTACACCTTC.